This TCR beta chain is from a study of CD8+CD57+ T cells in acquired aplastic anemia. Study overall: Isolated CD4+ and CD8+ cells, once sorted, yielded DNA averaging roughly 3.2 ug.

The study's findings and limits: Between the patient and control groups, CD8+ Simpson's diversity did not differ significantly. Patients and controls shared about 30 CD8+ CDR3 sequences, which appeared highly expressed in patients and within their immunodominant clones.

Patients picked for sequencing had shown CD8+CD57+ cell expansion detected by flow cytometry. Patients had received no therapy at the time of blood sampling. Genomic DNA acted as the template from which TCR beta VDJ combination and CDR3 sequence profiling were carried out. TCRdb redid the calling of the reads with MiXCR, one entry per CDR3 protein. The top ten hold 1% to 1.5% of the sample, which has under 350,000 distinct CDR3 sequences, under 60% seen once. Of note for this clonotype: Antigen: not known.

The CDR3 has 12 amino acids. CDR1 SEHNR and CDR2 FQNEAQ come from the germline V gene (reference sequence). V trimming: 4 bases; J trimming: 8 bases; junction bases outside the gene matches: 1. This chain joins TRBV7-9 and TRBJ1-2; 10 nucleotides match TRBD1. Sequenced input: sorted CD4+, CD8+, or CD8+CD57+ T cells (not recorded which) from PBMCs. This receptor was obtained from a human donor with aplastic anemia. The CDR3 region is CASSWTGGGYTF. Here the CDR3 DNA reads TGTGCCAGCAGCTGGACAGGGGGAGGCTACACCTTC.